The 12 T cell receptor beta chains presented below share a single source sample, sequenced in a study of OX40 agonist ivuxolimab in advanced cancers. Assay: immunoSEQ multiplex PCR; the TCRdb copy retains only in-frame clones and omits some. The sample shows roughly 15,000 clones, over 80% of them seen only once. The sample was CD4+ or CD8+ T cells sorted from blood, taken in a trial of the OX40 agonist ivuxolimab. These receptors were taken from an adult with an advanced solid tumor such as melanoma, head and neck, liver or kidney cancer.

CDR3 in DNA: TGTGCCAGCAGGTTCGGGCCCACTTTTCAGCCCCAGCATTTT. It is translated as CASRFGPTFQPQHF. The genes are TRBV28 and TRBJ1-5, with no clear D. Germline assignment: CDR1 MDHEN and CDR2 SYDVKM. The V end lost 6 bases, the J end lost 6 bases, and 15 bases lay between the germline ends. The CDR3 has 14 amino acids.

The rearrangement links TRBV5-4 to TRBJ2-7; TRBD1 aligns across 7 bases. Losses at the gene ends were 4 bases for V and 3 bases for J; bases not matched to a gene: 4. Germline lookup yields CDR1 SGHNT and CDR2 YYREEE (reference sequence). The CDR3 runs 13 residues. CDR3 sequence reads: CASSPGTVYEQYF. In nucleotides, the CDR3 is TGTGCCAGCAGCCCAGGGACAGTCTACGAGCAGTACTTC. The full variable domain, with the rest looked up from reference TRBV5-4 and TRBJ2-7, is ETGVTQSPTHLIKTRGQQVTLRCSSQSGHNTVSWYQQALGQGPQFIFQYYREEENGRGNFPPRFSGLQFPNYSSELNVNALELDDSALYLCASSPGTVYEQYFGPGTRLTVT.

The chain joins TRBV18 to TRBJ2-4, with D hard to call. The CDR3 sequence is 17 residues long. V was cut by 3 bases and J by 0 bases, with 15 bases left in between. CDR1 is KGHSH and CDR2 is LQKENI in the germline V gene. The DNA for the CDR3 is TGTGCCAGCTCACCTCTAGACGGTATTCTAGCCAAAAACATTCAGTACTTC. It codes for CASSPLDGILAKNIQYF.

V gene TRBV7-6 combines with J gene TRBJ2-3; the match to TRBD2 covers 9 bases. Trimming cost V 5 bases and J 6 bases; bases outside gene matches: 9. Germline-derived CDR1 and CDR2 are SGHVS and FNYEAQ. The CDR3 consists of 15 residues. The CDR3 DNA is TGTGCCAGCAGCAGAATAGCGGGAGTCGCGGATACGCAGTATTTT. It yields the protein CASSRIAGVADTQYF.

The chain recombines TRBV9 with TRBJ2-3, with D unclear. The germline V gene encodes CDR1 SGDLS and CDR2 YYNGEE. V shed 0 bases and J shed 7 bases, with 3 bases lying between them. This CDR3 region has 11 residues. CDR3 in amino acids: CASSVGHTQYF. CDR3 in DNA: TGTGCCAGCAGCGTAGGGCATACGCAGTATTTT.

The rearrangement links TRBV5-4 to TRBJ2-7, with D possibly TRBD1 on 6 matching bases. The germline V gene encodes CDR1 SGHNT and CDR2 YYREEE (reference sequence). V gave up 0 bases and J gave up 3 bases, with 10 bases separating them. This CDR3 region has 14 residues. In DNA form, the CDR3 reads TGTGCCAGCAGCTTGGCCCCAGGGGACTACGAGCAGTACTTC. This codes for CASSLAPGDYEQYF.

The chain employs TRBV9 and TRBJ1-4; 7 bases are a match to TRBD1. V was pared by 3 bases and J by 5 bases, with 13 bases of the junction left unmatched. Germline CDR1 and CDR2: SGDLS and YYNGEE. This CDR3 has 17 amino acids. CDR3 sequence (DNA): TGTGCCAGCAGCGCGACAGGGTCGGCATATCAGAATGAAAAACTGTTTTTT. Amino acid sequence: CASSATGSAYQNEKLFF.

This clone appeared a few times. This sequence joins TRBV19 and TRBJ2-7, with D possibly being TRBD1 (5 bases). The CDR3 length is 13 residues. Looked up from germline, CDR1 is LNHDA and CDR2 is SQIVND (reference sequence). V lost 3 bases to trimming and J lost 0 bases, with 6 bases between them. The CDR3 region is CASSIDSSYEQYF. DNA for the CDR3: TGTGCCAGTAGTATCGACAGCTCCTACGAGCAGTACTTC.

The rearrangement uses TRBV18 and TRBJ2-3, with 7 bases aligning to TRBD2. The junction had 3 bases not matched to a gene; V was cut back by 0 bases and J by 0 bases. This CDR3 comprises 16 residues. Germline V gene data show CDR1 as KGHSH and CDR2 as LQKENI. CDR3 region: CASSPPASGSTDTQYF. CDR3 sequence (DNA): TGTGCCAGCTCACCACCTGCTAGCGGAAGCACAGATACGCAGTATTTT. The full variable domain, with the rest looked up from reference TRBV18 and TRBJ2-3, is NAGVMQNPRHLVRRRGQEARLRCSPMKGHSHVYWYRQLPEEGLKFMVYLQKENIIDESGMPKERFSAEFPKEGPSILRIQQVVRGDSAAYFCASSPPASGSTDTQYFGPGTRLTVL.

This clone appeared once. V usage is TRBV6-1 and J usage is TRBJ2-2, with D hard to call. This CDR3 has 12 amino acids. Germline V lookup: CDR1 MNHNS, CDR2 SASEGT. Trimming removed 6 bases from V and 6 bases from J, with 8 bases in between. This CDR3 reads CASSPIPGELFF. CDR3 nucleotides: TGTGCCAGCAGCCCGATACCCGGGGAGCTGTTTTTT.

The chain links TRBV7-3 to TRBJ1-1; D is ambiguous. V dropped 7 bases and J dropped 0 bases, with 9 bases sitting between them. This CDR3 spans 13 amino acids. In germline, CDR1 is SGHTA, CDR2 FQGTGA. The CDR3 reads CASMWEVNTEAFF. The CDR3 DNA reads as TGTGCCAGCATGTGGGAGGTGAACACTGAAGCTTTCTTT.

The chain carries TRBV29-1 and TRBJ2-7; 8 bases are shared with TRBD1. CDR3 length: 13 residues. Germline V gene lookup returns CDR1 SQVTM and CDR2 ANQGSEA. V was pared by 6 bases and J by 3 bases, with 7 bases of the junction left unmatched. The CDR3 DNA reads as TGCAGCGTGCGATCAGGGGGCGACTACGAGCAGTACTTC. It encodes CSVRSGGDYEQYF.